This T cell receptor (beta chain) was sequenced for a study of T cell responses to AZD1222 COVID-19 vaccine. Across the study: Second-dose groups at about 4 or about 12 weeks were pooled. Regarding the study as a whole: Reports say nearly half of spike-specific TCRs go after unmutated variant regions. No day 14 peak samples; only post-peak repertoires were characterized.

As concerns this clone: Its specificity is not known.

TCRdb's copy holds only in-frame clones and misses some; the assay was immunoSEQ multiplex PCR. The sample includes about 35,000 clones, 86% seen only once; the top ten take around 6.5%. This CDR3 spans 11 amino acids. Trimming cost V 5 bases and J 4 bases, with 9 bases left between them. CDR1 and CDR2 from the germline V gene are GTSNPN and SVGIG (reference sequence). Sequencing was performed on peripheral blood, taken on day 0 of AZD1222 vaccination. The V and J genes are TRBV30 and TRBJ2-7, with D possibly being TRBD2 (5 bases). The receptor's source is an adult in good health. This chain's CDR3 is CAWRGIYEQYF. CDR3 nucleotide sequence: TGTGCCTGGCGGGGTATTTACGAGCAGTACTTC.